Sequencing of this T cell receptor beta chain was carried out in a study of CD8 T cells in ankylosing spondylitis. Study results and caveats: A motif of under ten highly homologous TCR beta variants was seen as apparently characteristic of ankylosing spondylitis blood.

Germline-derived CDR1 and CDR2 are DFQATT and SNEGSKA (reference sequence). Trimming stripped 6 bases from V and 0 bases from J, with 0 bases between. This CDR3 region has 10 residues. TCRdb passed the 5' RACE reads through MiXCR, listing each CDR3 protein once. The data contain about 300,000 distinct CDR3 sequences, 20% to 25% of them singletons. Comment on this clonotype: Its antigen is not identified.

This chain joins TRBV20-1 and TRBJ2-4; D is undetermined. Source material: blood, either unsorted or a sorted T cell fraction (not recorded which). This receptor was identified in a female donor with ankylosing spondylitis or in good health (not recorded which). In DNA form, the CDR3 reads TGCAGTGCAGCCAAAAACATTCAGTACTTC. It translates to CSAAKNIQYF.